Listed below are T cell receptor beta chains from one sample, sequenced in a study of T cells in Graves' hyperthyroidism and ophthalmopathy. TCRdb redid the calling of the multiplex PCR reads with MiXCR, one entry per CDR3 protein. Altogether 500,000 to 800,000 distinct CDR3 sequences are present, about 45% being singletons, with the ten largest covering roughly 6.5%. Material for sequencing was peripheral blood or thyroid tissue (not recorded which). The receptors derive from an adult man with Graves' disease, either hyperthyroidism or ophthalmopathy (not recorded which). CDR3s include the opening cysteine and the closing phenylalanine or tryptophan. The D gene is left open where the match is weak. Size is omitted from some rows. Given values are once, few, many or a class for expanded clones.

clone size: -
V gene: TRBV20-1
J gene: TRBJ2-7
D gene: -
CDR3 DNA: TGCAGTGCTAGAGATAGTAGGAGGAGCGGAACTGTCTACGAGCAGTACTTC
CDR3 protein: CSARDSRRSGTVYEQYF

clone size: -
V gene: TRBV5-1
J gene: TRBJ1-3
D gene: TRBD1
CDR3 DNA: TGCGCCAGCAGCTGGGGACAGCAGAACACCATATATTTT
CDR3 protein: CASSWGQQNTIYF

clone size: few
V gene: TRBV29-1
J gene: TRBJ1-1
D gene: -
CDR3 DNA: TGCAGCGTTGAGAGGACAGAGCTACCGAACACTGAAGCTTTCTTT
CDR3 protein: CSVERTELPNTEAFF

clone size: -
V gene: TRBV29-1
J gene: TRBJ1-2
D gene: -
CDR3 DNA: TGCAGCGTTGAAGAAGGGGGAGGCTATGGCTACACCTTC
CDR3 protein: CSVEEGGGYGYTF

clone size: few
V gene: TRBV2
J gene: TRBJ1-3
D gene: -
CDR3 DNA: TGTGCCAGCAGCTCTTCAGGGCGTTCGTACCCTGGAAACACCATATATTTT
CDR3 protein: CASSSSGRSYPGNTIYF

clone size: once
V gene: TRBV2
J gene: TRBJ1-3
D gene: TRBD1
CDR3 DNA: TGTGCCAGCAGTGCTTGGGACAGAGGAAACACCATATATTTT
CDR3 protein: CASSAWDRGNTIYF

clone size: -
V gene: TRBV6-1
J gene: TRBJ2-5
D gene: -
CDR3 DNA: TGTGCCAGCAGTAGCCAGGGTGGGGTAGAGACCCAGTACTTC
CDR3 protein: CASSSQGGVETQYF

clone size: -
V gene: TRBV4-1
J gene: TRBJ2-6
D gene: TRBD1
CDR3 DNA: TGCGCCAGCAGCCAAAGACAGGGGGCGGACGAGGCCAACGTCCTGACTTTC
CDR3 protein: CASSQRQGADEANVLTF

clone size: -
V gene: TRBV7-2
J gene: TRBJ1-2
D gene: TRBD1
CDR3 DNA: TGTGCCAGCAGCCTCGACAGGGATCGGGTCACCTTC
CDR3 protein: CASSLDRDRVTF

clone size: -
V gene: TRBV19
J gene: TRBJ1-1
D gene: TRBD1
CDR3 DNA: TGTGCCAGTAGCCGTCAGACAGGGAAGAACACTGAAGCTTTCTTT
CDR3 protein: CASSRQTGKNTEAFF

clone size: -
V gene: TRBV7-2
J gene: TRBJ1-1
D gene: -
CDR3 DNA: TGTGCCAGCAGCTTAAAACAGGCCATTGAAGCTTTCTTT
CDR3 protein: CASSLKQAIEAFF

clone size: few
V gene: TRBV11-2
J gene: TRBJ2-7
D gene: TRBD2
CDR3 DNA: TGTGCCAGCAGCTTATATTTCGGGCGGGAGCCCTACGAGCAGTACTTC
CDR3 protein: CASSLYFGREPYEQYF

clone size: -
V gene: TRBV2
J gene: TRBJ1-5
D gene: TRBD1
CDR3 DNA: TGTGCCCAGGGACAGCCCAATCAGCCCCAGCATTTT
CDR3 protein: CAQGQPNQPQHF

clone size: -
V gene: TRBV2
J gene: TRBJ2-7
D gene: TRBD1
CDR3 DNA: TGTGCCAGCAACCGGGACAGTTCCTCCTACGAGCAGTACTTC
CDR3 protein: CASNRDSSSYEQYF

clone size: -
V gene: TRBV5-1
J gene: TRBJ2-7
D gene: -
CDR3 DNA: TGCGCCAGCAGCTTGGGGGGGGCGGGGGACTACGAGCAGTACTTC
CDR3 protein: CASSLGGAGDYEQYF

clone size: many
V gene: TRBV24-1
J gene: TRBJ2-5
D gene: TRBD1
CDR3 DNA: TGTGCCACCAGTGATTGGGACAGTCCTTATCAAGAGACCCAGTACTTC
CDR3 protein: CATSDWDSPYQETQYF

clone size: once
V gene: TRBV7-9
J gene: TRBJ1-2
D gene: -
CDR3 DNA: TGTGCCAGCAGCTTATCAGGCCTTAACTATGGCTACACCTTC
CDR3 protein: CASSLSGLNYGYTF

clone size: few
V gene: TRBV9
J gene: TRBJ1-2
D gene: TRBD1
CDR3 DNA: TGTGCCAGCAGCCCCCGGACAGGGAAAATGAATGGCTACACCTTC
CDR3 protein: CASSPRTGKMNGYTF